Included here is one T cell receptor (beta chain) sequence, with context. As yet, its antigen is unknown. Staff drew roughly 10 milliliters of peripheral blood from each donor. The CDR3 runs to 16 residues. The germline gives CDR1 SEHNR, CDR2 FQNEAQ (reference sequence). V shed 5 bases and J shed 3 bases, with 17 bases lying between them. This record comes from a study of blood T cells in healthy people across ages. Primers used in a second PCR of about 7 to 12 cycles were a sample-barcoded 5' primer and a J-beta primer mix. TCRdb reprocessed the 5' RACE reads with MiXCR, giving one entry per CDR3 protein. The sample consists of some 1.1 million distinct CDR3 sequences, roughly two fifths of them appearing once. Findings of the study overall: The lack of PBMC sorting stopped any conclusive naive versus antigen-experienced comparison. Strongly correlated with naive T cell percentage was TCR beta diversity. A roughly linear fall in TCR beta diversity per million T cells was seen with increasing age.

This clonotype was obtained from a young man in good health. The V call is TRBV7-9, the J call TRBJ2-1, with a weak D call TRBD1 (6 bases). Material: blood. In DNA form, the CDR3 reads TGTGCCAGCAGCGGTCCTTACAGGGATTTCTACAATGAGCAGTTCTTC. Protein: CASSGPYRDFYNEQFF.